These 31 T cell receptor beta chains share one sample of origin, sequenced in a study of cytomegalovirus exposure and HLA in healthy donors. Profiled with immunoSEQ multiplex PCR; TCRdb holds only in-frame clones, not every one. This table holds over 200,000 clones, around 88% found once. The sequencing input was PBMCs. These receptors all stem from a woman aged 18-30 years in good health and CMV-seronegative.

The J gene is TRBJ2-5, the V gene TRBV4-2; 12 bases map to TRBD2. This CDR3 contains 17 residues. V lost 0 bases to trimming and J lost 5 bases; unmatched junction nucleotides: 7. The V gene's germline CDR1 is LGHNA and CDR2 YNFKEQ. In nucleotides, the CDR3 is TGTGCCAGCAGCCAAGATCCTAGCGGGAGGGCCATGGAGACCCAGTACTTC. Translating it yields CASSQDPSGRAMETQYF.

This clone appeared a single time. The chain has TRBV28 and TRBJ2-1, with TRBD1 identical over 8 bases. The CDR3 runs 17 residues. Losses at the gene ends were 7 bases for V and 7 bases for J; bases not matched to a gene: 18. Germline loops: CDR1 MDHEN, CDR2 SYDVKM. The CDR3 DNA sequence: TGTGCCAGCACAACGGTCAACTCAGGGGGCTCAGGGAATGAGCAGTTCTTC. This codes for CASTTVNSGGSGNEQFF.

The chain is built from TRBV27 and TRBJ2-1, with a weak D call TRBD2 (5 bases). Trimming shortened V by 9 bases and J by 9 bases, and 18 bases separated the two germline ends. Germline V lookup: CDR1 MNHEY, CDR2 SMNVEV (reference sequence). The CDR3 length is 13 residues. This chain's CDR3 is CASSHSGEIEQFF. The CDR3 region has the DNA TGTGCCAGTTCTCATAGTGGGGAGATTGAGCAGTTCTTC.

The chain combines TRBV27 with TRBJ2-1; D may be TRBD2 (6 bases). The CDR3 contains 14 residues. V lost 0 bases, J lost 6 bases, and 9 bases lay in between. Germline V gene sequence: CDR1 MNHEY, CDR2 SMNVEV (reference sequence). The CDR3 DNA sequence: TGTGCCAGCAGTTTATCTCCTAGCGCCAATGAGCAGTTCTTC. Translated, it gives CASSLSPSANEQFF.

This clone was observed a single time. Sequence at one end of the junction differs from germline and may be a read error. The J gene is TRBJ2-2, the V gene TRBV6-6; 9 bases align to TRBD1. Germline V gene lookup returns CDR1 MNHNY and CDR2 SVGAGI (reference sequence). The CDR3 runs 15 residues. In nucleotides, the CDR3 is TGTGCCAGCCATGGGACAGGGAGAAACACCGGGGAACTGTTTTTT. It is translated as CASHGTGRNTGELFF.

The V call is TRBV2, the J call TRBJ1-2; 7 nucleotides agree with TRBD1. With V trimmed by 7 bases and J by 6 bases, 11 bases remained unmatched. Looked up from germline, CDR1 is SNHLY and CDR2 is FYNNEI. This CDR3 spans 14 amino acids. The CDR3 nucleotides read TGTGCCAGCACCCTTTACAGGGGTGGCCATGGCTACACCTTC. Protein sequence: CASTLYRGGHGYTF.

This chain connects TRBV5-1 to TRBJ2-1, with D possibly being TRBD1 (6 bases). CDR3 length equals 15 residues. CDR1 is SGHRS and CDR2 is YFSETQ in the germline V gene. V lost 3 bases and J 1 base, leaving 11 bases between the germline ends. The CDR3 region is CASSSRQASYNEQFF. CDR3 bases: TGCGCCAGCAGCTCGCGACAGGCTTCCTACAATGAGCAGTTCTTC.

The chain recombines TRBV28 with TRBJ1-5, with TRBD1 matching 9 bases. The germline V gene encodes CDR1 MDHEN and CDR2 SYDVKM. This CDR3 has 14 residues. Trimming took 5 bases from V and 5 from J; bases not matched to a gene: 4. The CDR3 bases are TGTGCCAGCAGTCGCAGACAGGGGGATCAGCCCCAGCATTTT. Translating it yields CASSRRQGDQPQHF.

The V gene is TRBV29-1, the J gene TRBJ1-1; D is possibly TRBD1 (6 bases). The CDR3 contains 17 residues. Deletions cut 5 bases from V and 6 bases from J, with 28 bases between. The germline V gene encodes CDR1 SQVTM and CDR2 ANQGSEA. CDR3: CSVLPQGTIAIVAEAFF. The CDR3 nucleotides read TGCAGCGTTCTCCCTCAGGGGACAATCGCCATCGTCGCTGAAGCTTTCTTT.

The rearrangement uses TRBV5-3 and TRBJ2-7; the match to TRBD2 covers 11 bases. TRBV5-3 is reported as an ORF; its role is uncertain. This CDR3 contains 15 residues. V lost 4 bases, J lost 2 bases, and 5 bases stayed unmatched. In DNA form, the CDR3 reads TGTGCCAGAAGCGTAACTAGCGGGAGTCCCTACGAGCAGTACTTC. It specifies CARSVTSGSPYEQYF.

This clone was picked up a small number of times. The CDR3, as DNA: TGTGCCAGTAGTATCCGACAGAACACTGAAGCTTTCTTT. Protein: CASSIRQNTEAFF. The chain couples TRBV19 to TRBJ1-1; the D is unclear. The germline gives CDR1 LNHDA, CDR2 SQIVND (reference sequence). The V gene lost 3 bases and the J gene lost 1 base, with 6 bases spanning the gap. The length of the CDR3 is 13 residues.

The J gene is TRBJ1-1, the V gene TRBV23-1; TRBD1 agrees at 10 bases. TRBV23-1 is noted as an ORF with a role that remains uncertain. The CDR3 is made up of 17 amino acids. V dropped 4 bases and J dropped 0; count of bases not matched to a gene: 8. The CDR3 protein is CASSRGQGDDVNTEAFF. CDR3 DNA: TGCGCCAGCAGTCGCGGACAGGGGGACGATGTGAACACTGAAGCTTTCTTT.

The J gene is TRBJ2-5, the V gene TRBV10-3; TRBD2 might be the D (6 bases). V lost 11 bases and J 4 bases, leaving 17 bases between the germline ends. From germline, CDR1 is ENHRY and CDR2 SYGVKD. This CDR3 has 13 amino acids. The CDR3 loop reads CASSLASGETQYF. The CDR3 DNA sequence: TGTGCCTCCTCTCTAGCGTCTGGAGAGACCCAGTACTTC.

The V call is TRBV19, the J call TRBJ1-1, with D possibly TRBD1 on 6 matching bases. Trimming shortened V by 5 bases and J by 0 bases, and 16 bases separated the two germline ends. The CDR3 loop spans 16 amino acids. From germline, CDR1 is LNHDA and CDR2 SQIVND (reference sequence). This CDR3 reads CASSRLQGHMNTEAFF. CDR3 in DNA: TGTGCCAGTAGTCGATTACAGGGCCACATGAACACTGAAGCTTTCTTT.

V usage is TRBV19 and J usage is TRBJ2-1; 10 positions match TRBD2. CDR1 and CDR2 (germline): LNHDA, SQIVND (reference sequence). The CDR3 is 18 residues long. With 1 base clipped from V and 1 base from J, the junction kept 7 bases outside the gene matches. The CDR3 here is CASSIGPSGRGSYNEQFF. CDR3 coding DNA: TGTGCCAGTAGTATAGGACCTAGCGGGAGAGGGTCCTACAATGAGCAGTTCTTC.

V and J are TRBV5-6 and TRBJ2-7, with D perhaps matching TRBD2 (6 bases). CDR3 size: 14 residues. Germline lookup yields CDR1 SGHDT and CDR2 YYEEEE. The ends were cut back, 0 bases at V and 4 bases at J, with 11 bases in the middle. The CDR3 here is CASSLVTGRYEQYF. CDR3 sequence (DNA): TGTGCCAGCAGCTTGGTGACGGGGAGGTACGAGCAGTACTTC.

This clone has a single count. The chain couples TRBV5-1 to TRBJ2-5, with TRBD2 as a possible D gene (6 bases). Per germline, CDR1 SGHRS and CDR2 YFSETQ. V lost 4 bases and J lost 0, with 16 bases in between. The CDR3 contains 16 residues. CDR3 sequence (DNA): TGCGCCAGCAGCGTGAGTCGACTAGTCCACCAAGAGACCCAGTACTTC. It codes for CASSVSRLVHQETQYF.

V and J are TRBV27 and TRBJ2-1; 8 bases are shared with TRBD2. The CDR3 consists of 14 residues. Looked up from germline, CDR1 is MNHEY and CDR2 is SMNVEV (reference sequence). The J segment lost 6 bases and the V segment lost 5 bases, leaving 6 bases of the junction unmatched. CDR3 protein: CASSIGLASNEQFF. CDR3 bases: TGTGCCAGCAGTATAGGACTAGCTAGCAATGAGCAGTTCTTC.

This sequence joins TRBV2 and TRBJ1-4; the D gene is possibly TRBD1 (5 bases). The germline V gene has CDR1 SNHLY and CDR2 FYNNEI. V shed 4 bases and J shed 10 bases, with 16 bases lying between them. There are 14 residues in the CDR3. Here the CDR3 DNA reads TGTGCCAGCAGTGTGGGGCAGGGTGGTGCAAAACTGTTTTTT. Translated, it gives CASSVGQGGAKLFF.

The CDR3 protein is CASSEGAAGNEQFF. In nucleotides, the CDR3 is TGTGCCAGCAGTGAGGGAGCTGCAGGAAATGAGCAGTTCTTC. This rearrangement joins TRBV2 to TRBJ2-1; D perhaps matches TRBD2 (5 bases). The ends were cut back, 3 bases at V and 7 bases at J, with 13 bases in the middle. This CDR3 is built from 14 residues. The germline V gene has CDR1 SNHLY and CDR2 FYNNEI. Looking up the rest from reference TRBV2 and TRBJ2-1 gives the full variable domain: EPEVTQTPSHQVTQMGQEVILRCVPISNHLYFYWYRQILGQKVEFLVSFYNNEISEKSEIFDDQFSVERPDGSNFTLKIRSTKLEDSAMYFCASSEGAAGNEQFFGPGTRLTVL.

This chain connects TRBV29-1 to TRBJ1-1; tentatively, D is TRBD1 (6 bases). The V gene lost 6 bases and the J gene lost 1 base, with 12 bases spanning the gap. This CDR3 spans 13 amino acids. CDR1 is SQVTM and CDR2 is ANQGSEA in the germline V gene. The CDR3 loop reads CSVQGLGNTEAFF. CDR3 coding DNA: TGCAGCGTCCAGGGGTTGGGGAACACTGAAGCTTTCTTT.

The CDR3 nucleotides read TGCGCCAGCAGCCTGCTGGACAGGGTCTACGAGCAGTACTTC. Its translation is CASSLLDRVYEQYF. The V and J genes are TRBV4-1 and TRBJ2-7; 8 bases are shared with TRBD1. The CDR3 length is 14 residues. The J segment lost 3 bases and the V segment lost 4 bases, leaving 5 bases of the junction unmatched. Germline-derived CDR1 and CDR2 are MGHRA and YSYEKL.

In this sample, this clone turned up once. The V gene is TRBV29-1, the J gene TRBJ1-2; 8 bases fit TRBD1. Germline CDR1 reads SQVTM; CDR2 reads ANQGSEA. CDR3 size: 13 residues. V shed 6 bases, J shed 2 bases, and the junction held 5 bases outside the gene matches. The CDR3 sequence is CSVGDRRNYGYTF. Here the CDR3 DNA reads TGCAGCGTGGGGGACAGGAGGAACTATGGCTACACCTTC.

CDR3 in DNA: TGCGCCAGCAGCCAAGATATAGGGGCACTTCAGCCCTACAATGAGCAGTTCTTC. This gives the protein CASSQDIGALQPYNEQFF. The V and J genes are TRBV4-3 and TRBJ2-1, with a weak D call TRBD1 (5 bases). Trimming pared 0 bases from V and 2 bases from J, leaving 17 bases between. Germline CDR1 reads LGHNA; CDR2 reads YSLEER. This CDR3 is 18 amino acids long.

This chain links TRBV5-1 with TRBJ1-3; a possible D gene is TRBD1 (6 bases). V was trimmed by 0 bases and J by 2 bases, leaving 9 bases between them. CDR1 is SGHRS, CDR2 YFSETQ, per germline. The CDR3 sequence is 15 residues long. The CDR3 nucleotides read TGCGCCAGCAGCTTGGAACCAGGGGCTGGAAACACCATATATTTT. This encodes CASSLEPGAGNTIYF.

This rearrangement joins TRBV6-1 to TRBJ1-2; D not certain. The CDR3 extends over 13 amino acids. Germline V CDR1 and CDR2: MNHNS, SASEGT. V was shortened by 8 bases and J by 4 bases, with 14 bases between the two germline ends. The CDR3 DNA sequence: TGTGCCAGCCAGTACGAGGAATTCTATGGCTACACCTTC. As protein: CASQYEEFYGYTF.

V usage is TRBV27 and J usage is TRBJ1-5; D is unresolved. Germline CDR1 MNHEY, CDR2 SMNVEV (reference sequence). The V end was cut by 4 bases, the J end by 6 bases, with 16 bases between. The CDR3 totals 15 residues. In DNA form, the CDR3 reads TGTGCCAGCAGTTCAATTCCGGGTAGTGGTCAGCCCCAGCATTTT. Its translation is CASSSIPGSGQPQHF.

This chain connects TRBV2 to TRBJ2-1; TRBD2 agrees at 10 bases. Trimming at V came to 7 bases and at J to 5 bases, leaving 11 bases not matched to a gene. Germline V CDR1 and CDR2: SNHLY, FYNNEI. The CDR3 contains 16 residues. CDR3 residues: CASTRRGLAENNEQFF. CDR3 in DNA: TGTGCCAGCACCCGAAGAGGACTAGCGGAGAACAATGAGCAGTTCTTC. The complete variable domain, with remaining parts taken from reference TRBV2 and TRBJ2-1, reads EPEVTQTPSHQVTQMGQEVILRCVPISNHLYFYWYRQILGQKVEFLVSFYNNEISEKSEIFDDQFSVERPDGSNFTLKIRSTKLEDSAMYFCASTRRGLAENNEQFFGPGTRLTVL.

As to this clone: A read error may account for a junction end that differs from germline. V usage is TRBV27 and J usage is TRBJ1-5, with D unclear. The CDR3 loop spans 12 amino acids. The germline V gene has CDR1 MNHEY and CDR2 SMNVEV (reference sequence). In DNA form, the CDR3 reads TGTGCCAGCGGTTTGGTAGATCAGCCCCAGCATTTT. Translated: CASGLVDQPQHF.

A few counts support this clone. The chain has TRBV4-1 and TRBJ2-1; D gene unclear. Germline CDR1 reads MGHRA; CDR2 reads YSYEKL. V lost 2 bases to trimming and J lost 7 bases, with 9 bases between them. The CDR3 runs 13 residues. CDR3 in DNA: TGCGCCAGCAGCCAATCTCCGGTGAATGAGCAGTTCTTC. It translates to CASSQSPVNEQFF.

DNA for the CDR3: TGTGCCAGCAGTTTAGGACATGGGGAAAAACTGTTTTTT. It translates to CASSLGHGEKLFF. This chain links TRBV28 with TRBJ1-4; a weak D match, TRBD1 (5 bases). This CDR3 comprises 13 residues. The V end was cut by 2 bases, the J end by 8 bases, with 9 bases between. Germline V CDR1 and CDR2: MDHEN, SYDVKM.